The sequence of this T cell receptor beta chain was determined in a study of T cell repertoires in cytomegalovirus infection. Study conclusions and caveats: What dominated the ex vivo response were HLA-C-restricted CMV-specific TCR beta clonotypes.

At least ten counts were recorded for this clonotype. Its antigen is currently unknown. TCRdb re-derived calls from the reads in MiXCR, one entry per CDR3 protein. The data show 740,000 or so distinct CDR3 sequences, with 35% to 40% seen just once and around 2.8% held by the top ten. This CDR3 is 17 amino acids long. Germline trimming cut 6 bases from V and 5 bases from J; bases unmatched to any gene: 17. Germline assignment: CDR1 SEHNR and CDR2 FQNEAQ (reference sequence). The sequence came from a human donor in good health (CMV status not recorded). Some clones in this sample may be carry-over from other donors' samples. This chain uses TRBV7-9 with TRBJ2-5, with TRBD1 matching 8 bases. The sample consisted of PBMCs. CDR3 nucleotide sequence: TGTGCCAGCAGTACCGTCGGGACAGGTGACATCAGGGAGACCCAGTACTTC. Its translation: CASSTVGTGDIRETQYF. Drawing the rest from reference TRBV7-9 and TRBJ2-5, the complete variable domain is DTGVSQNPRHKITKRGQNVTFRCDPISEHNRLYWYRQTLGQGPEFLTYFQNEAQLEKSRLLSDRFSAERPKGSFSTLEIQRTEQGDSAMYLCASSTVGTGDIRETQYFGPGTRLLVL.